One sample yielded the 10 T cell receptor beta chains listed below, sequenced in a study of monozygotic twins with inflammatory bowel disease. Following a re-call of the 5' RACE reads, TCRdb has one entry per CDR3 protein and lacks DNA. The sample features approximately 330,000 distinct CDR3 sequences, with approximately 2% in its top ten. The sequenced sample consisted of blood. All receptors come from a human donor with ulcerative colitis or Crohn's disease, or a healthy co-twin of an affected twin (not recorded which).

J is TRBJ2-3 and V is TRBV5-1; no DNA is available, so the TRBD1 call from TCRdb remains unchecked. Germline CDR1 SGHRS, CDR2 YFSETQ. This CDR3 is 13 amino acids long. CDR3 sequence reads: CASSRGYTDTQYF.

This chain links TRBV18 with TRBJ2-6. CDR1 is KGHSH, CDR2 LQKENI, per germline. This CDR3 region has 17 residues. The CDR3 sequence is CASSPQGMSSGANVLTF. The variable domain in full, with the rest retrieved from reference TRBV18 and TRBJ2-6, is NAGVMQNPRHLVRRRGQEARLRCSPMKGHSHVYWYRQLPEEGLKFMVYLQKENIIDESGMPKERFSAEFPKEGPSILRIQQVVRGDSAAYFCASSPQGMSSGANVLTFGAGSRLTVL.

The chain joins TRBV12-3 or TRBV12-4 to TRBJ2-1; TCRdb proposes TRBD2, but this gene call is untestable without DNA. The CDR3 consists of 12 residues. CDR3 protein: CASRGAINEQFF.

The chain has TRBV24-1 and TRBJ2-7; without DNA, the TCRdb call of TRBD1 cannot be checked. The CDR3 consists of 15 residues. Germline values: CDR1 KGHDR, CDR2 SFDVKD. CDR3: CATSDPGKHPYEQYF.

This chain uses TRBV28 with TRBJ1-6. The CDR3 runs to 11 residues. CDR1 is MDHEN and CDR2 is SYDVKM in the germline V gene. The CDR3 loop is CTSSSHSPLHF.

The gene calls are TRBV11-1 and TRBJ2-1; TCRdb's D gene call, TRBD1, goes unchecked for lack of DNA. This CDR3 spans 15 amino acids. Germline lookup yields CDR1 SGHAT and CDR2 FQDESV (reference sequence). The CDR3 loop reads CTSSSGQGQFNEQFF.

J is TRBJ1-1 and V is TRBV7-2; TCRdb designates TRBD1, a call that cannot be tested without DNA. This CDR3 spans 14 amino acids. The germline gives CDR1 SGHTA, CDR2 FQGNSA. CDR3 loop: CASSSHLDRIEAFF.

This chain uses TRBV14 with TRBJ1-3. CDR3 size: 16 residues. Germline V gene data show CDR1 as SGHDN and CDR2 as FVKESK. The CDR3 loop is CASSQPGRSSGNTIYF.

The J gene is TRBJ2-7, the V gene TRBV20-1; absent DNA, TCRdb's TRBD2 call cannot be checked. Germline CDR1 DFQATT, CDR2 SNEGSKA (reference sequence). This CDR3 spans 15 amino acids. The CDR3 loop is CSAPPLAGGPHEQYF.

The CDR3 loop is CASSFGLGLQETQYF. The rearrangement links TRBV5-1 to TRBJ2-5; TCRdb's D gene call, TRBD2, goes unchecked for lack of DNA. Germline CDR1 SGHRS, CDR2 YFSETQ. This CDR3 has 15 amino acids.